This record concerns one T cell receptor beta chain sequence. Its specificity is unknown. In the same sample, other DNA sequences code for this CDR3. RNA, once extracted, was reverse transcribed into cDNA for use as the sequencing template. Data came from immunoSEQ multiplex PCR; TCRdb stores just in-frame clones and leaves some out. The profile covers about 150,000 clones, with 50% to 65% appearing a single time and less than 20% taken by the ten largest. CDR3 length equals 12 residues. Germline lookup yields CDR1 SGHDT and CDR2 YYEEEE. The germline V and J ends were trimmed by 2 bases and 6 bases, with 5 bases remaining between them. This sample stems from a study of CD8+ T cells in alopecia areata. Study results and caveats: Sharing of TCR sequences between patients (possibly for HLA-related reasons) was less clear than in mice. Sequenced scalp T cells also include alphabeta T cells resident in normal skin.

Sequenced material: CD8+ T cells sorted from blood, taken at week 0. This receptor was identified in a human donor with alopecia areata. V gene TRBV5-6 combines with J gene TRBJ2-2; D is unresolved. DNA for the CDR3: TGTGCCAGCAGCTTTGGTGCCGGGGAGCTGTTTTTT. It specifies CASSFGAGELFF.